Listed here is a single T cell receptor (beta chain). What it recognizes is unknown. This sample was included in a study of beta chain features in type 1 diabetes. Study-wide results and caveats: Shortening of TCRB CDR3s, moderate but significant, appeared in all four CD4+ subsets of Type 1 diabetes patients. Healthy donors had naive, central memory and Treg TCRB repertoires that appeared less similar than those seen among patients.

The authors reverse transcribed all of the isolated RNA, so sequencing captured expressed TCRB transcripts. Produced via immunoSEQ multiplex PCR; TCRdb's table is partial and in-frame only. In the table there are about 370,000 clones, roughly 9.8% of which are singletons. The junction had 0 bases not matched to a gene; V was cut back by 0 bases and J by 4 bases. This CDR3 spans 14 amino acids. Germline V lookup: CDR1 MNHEY, CDR2 SVGAGI. Sequencing input: central memory CD4+ T cells from blood. The sequence was collected from a young man with type 1 diabetes. The chain has TRBV6-5 and TRBJ2-3; TRBD1 matches 8 bases. Written as DNA, the CDR3 is TGTGCCAGCAGTTACTCACAGGGGGCAGATACGCAGTATTTT. Translating gives CASSYSQGADTQYF.